The entry that follows covers one TCR beta chain sequence. This clone was detected once. This clone's antigen is unknown. The input lacks base qualities; no much larger clone sits a single base away. The sample comes from a study of blood T cell repertoires in COVID-19 (TCRdb year 2020). Regarding the research as a whole: Samples from collaborators originated in the United States, Italy and Spain and spanned both the acute and convalescent phases of COVID-19. Subjects who had been exposed to COVID-19, were actively infected with it, or had recovered from it provided the deeply sampled blood TCRbeta repertoires that made up the dataset. Where HLA class I and class II types were available, the types were taken from metadata supplied by the sample provider, not from assay-based typing. A de-identified subject ID, COVID-19 status, age in years and sex were almost always included in the sample metadata. The samples were drawn from two sources: the first 160 participants of the ongoing ImmuneRACE study, and 1,200 or so subjects contributed by 6 global collaborators. A freely available public database, intended as a resource for researchers studying the immune response to SARS-CoV-2, is where the repertoires were released. The material from the prospective study consisted of cDNA or gDNA derived from T cells, B-cell-depleted T cells, or PBMCs. What the study reported, not specific to this receptor: The amount of clinical and demographic metadata varied by source and participant and was provided uncurated.

The CDR3 starts with the cysteine, ends with the phenylalanine, and has 14 residues. Only CDR3 DNA remains: 42 bases, in frame from the first base. The CDR1 and CDR2 encoded by the germline V gene are SGHAT and FQNNGV. Trimming costs V 5 bases and J 6 bases, and their ends lie 17 bases apart. The immunoSEQ Assay, a bias-controlled multiplex PCR, was used to amplify TCRbeta CDR3 regions from genomic DNA. Under the source paper's analysis protocol: The number of nucleated cells in each sample was estimated from the amplification of reference gene primers within the assay. To quantify the absolute abundance of each unique TCRbeta CDR3 rearrangement, sequence reads were collapsed and filtered. For each sample, productive Simpson clonality was calculated as the square root of Simpson's diversity index over productive rearrangements. The source is immuneACCESS, and TCRdb retained only in-frame sequences with V and J called. Part of the clones is not carried over; for the studies checked, unresolved V genes explain less than half of this, and the remainder is unexplained. The D gene and trimming were derived from the DNA, and the V and J assignments and clone size from that table. This sample lists around 310,000 clones; about 88% were detected once. The ten biggest clones cover approximately 9.8% of the sample.

Participants in the prospective study were enrolled through a virtual design, were aged 18 to 89 years, and lived in under 25 United States geographic areas. To assign participants to cohorts, the prospective study relied on clinical history that participants themselves reported in a screening survey and a study questionnaire. ImmuneRACE Cohort 3 recovered participants were defined by two consecutive negative NP/OP PCR tests, healthcare professional clearance, or symptom resolution. Mobile phlebotomists in the prospective study collected whole blood, serum and a nasopharyngeal or oropharyngeal swab from every participant. Prospective study participants could optionally give additional blood draws and questionnaires over an approximately two-month period. Blood samples from the prospective study were shipped frozen or at room temperature prior to DNA extraction.

The sequencing sample was made of PBMCs or T cells enriched from blood (not recorded which). This TCR came from a middle-aged woman who had recovered from COVID-19. The rearrangement joined TRBV11-2 to TRBJ2-7; a tentative D call is TRBD1 (5 bases match). The sequenced DNA: TGTGCCAGCAGCCCGACCCGACAGTTCAGCGAGCAGTACTTC. It codes for CASSPTRQFSEQYF.